The rows below give T cell receptor beta chains drawn from one sample of a study of cytotoxic CD8 clonotypes in ibrutinib-treated CLL. Here immunoSEQ multiplex PCR was the method, and the copy in TCRdb shows in-frame clones only, minus some. This sample has 200,000 or so clones, with roughly three quarters found just once. Source: PBMCs, taken after 12 months of ibrutinib treatment. These receptors all come from a human donor with chronic lymphocytic leukemia. CDR3s include the opening cysteine and the closing phenylalanine or tryptophan.

J gene: TRBJ2-3
V gene: TRBV4-2
CDR3 length: 13
CDR3 protein: CASSQADTDTQYF

J gene: TRBJ1-2
V gene: TRBV18
CDR3 length: 16
CDR3 protein: CASSPSGTGSNYGYTF

J gene: TRBJ1-2
V gene: TRBV7-9
CDR3 length: 12
CDR3 protein: CASSPVSYGYTF

J gene: TRBJ1-2
V gene: TRBV5-1
CDR3 length: 12
CDR3 protein: CASSLGEGGYTF

J gene: TRBJ2-7
V gene: TRBV28
CDR3 length: 14
CDR3 protein: CASSYAVPIREQYF

J gene: TRBJ1-1
V gene: TRBV18
CDR3 length: 16
CDR3 protein: CASSPLLQGDDTEAFF

J gene: TRBJ2-7
V gene: TRBV18
CDR3 length: 13
CDR3 protein: CASSGTGSYEQYF

J gene: TRBJ1-5
V gene: TRBV2
CDR3 length: 12
CDR3 protein: CASMGQRGPQHF

J gene: TRBJ1-5
V gene: TRBV5-1
CDR3 length: 14
CDR3 protein: CASSIGGSNQPQHF

J gene: TRBJ2-7
V gene: TRBV19
CDR3 length: 14
CDR3 protein: CASSSASGGYEQYF

J gene: TRBJ2-3
V gene: TRBV10-2
CDR3 length: 15
CDR3 protein: CASSDPRGGGDTQYF

J gene: TRBJ1-1
V gene: TRBV21-1
CDR3 length: 13
CDR3 protein: CASPGTFLSEAFF

J gene: TRBJ2-1
V gene: TRBV2
CDR3 length: 13
CDR3 protein: CASSDDFLNEQFF

J gene: TRBJ2-1
V gene: TRBV5-4
CDR3 length: 11
CDR3 protein: CASSAQREQFF

J gene: TRBJ1-1
V gene: TRBV6-6
CDR3 length: 14
CDR3 protein: CASSLTSANTEAFF

J gene: TRBJ1-2
V gene: TRBV7-8
CDR3 length: 15
CDR3 protein: CASSLAAGLNYGYTF

J gene: TRBJ2-2
V gene: TRBV7-8
CDR3 length: 17
CDR3 protein: CASSTDRGNPNTGELFF

J gene: TRBJ2-5
V gene: TRBV28
CDR3 length: 13
CDR3 protein: CASQDRGRETQYF

J gene: TRBJ2-7
V gene: TRBV19
CDR3 length: 13
CDR3 protein: CASSIVLSYEQYF

J gene: TRBJ2-7
V gene: TRBV6-1
CDR3 length: 12
CDR3 protein: CAISESSYEQYF

J gene: TRBJ2-3
V gene: TRBV5-6
CDR3 length: 14
CDR3 protein: CASSPGGWSDTQYF

J gene: TRBJ2-5
V gene: TRBV5-8
CDR3 length: 15
CDR3 protein: CASSLSGGRRETQYF

J gene: TRBJ2-3
V gene: TRBV5-1
CDR3 length: 11
CDR3 protein: CASRFSNTQYF

J gene: TRBJ1-6
V gene: TRBV10-3
CDR3 length: 15
CDR3 protein: CAISPRGLEDSPLHF

J gene: TRBJ2-1
V gene: TRBV10-1
CDR3 length: 15
CDR3 protein: CASSAGTSGVNEQFF

J gene: TRBJ1-1
V gene: TRBV29-1
CDR3 length: 13
CDR3 protein: CSVPGGLNTEAFF

J gene: TRBJ2-3
V gene: TRBV28
CDR3 length: 16
CDR3 protein: CASRAPTALSTDTQYF

J gene: TRBJ1-2
V gene: TRBV27
CDR3 length: 13
CDR3 protein: CASSLDRVYGYTF

J gene: TRBJ1-4
V gene: TRBV19
CDR3 length: 14
CDR3 protein: CASSGGATGEKLFF

J gene: TRBJ2-3
V gene: TRBV11-2
CDR3 length: 13
CDR3 protein: CASSLEAPDTQYF

J gene: TRBJ2-5
V gene: TRBV15
CDR3 length: 15
CDR3 protein: CATSRGLGTGGPRYF

J gene: TRBJ1-3
V gene: TRBV7-3
CDR3 length: 12
CDR3 protein: CASNSSGNTIYF

J gene: TRBJ2-5
V gene: TRBV4-1
CDR3 length: 13
CDR3 protein: CASSQDWRETQYF

J gene: TRBJ2-1
V gene: TRBV9
CDR3 length: 17
CDR3 protein: CASSAYSTVTKYNEQFF

J gene: TRBJ2-5
V gene: TRBV7-9
CDR3 length: 15
CDR3 protein: CASSLTSGGRETQYF

J gene: TRBJ2-7
V gene: TRBV2
CDR3 length: 13
CDR3 protein: CASNRGGLYEQYF

J gene: TRBJ1-2
V gene: TRBV7-2
CDR3 length: 15
CDR3 protein: CASSLYRVWESGYTF

J gene: TRBJ1-2
V gene: TRBV10-2
CDR3 length: 15
CDR3 protein: CASTLGQPSNYGYTF

J gene: TRBJ2-4
V gene: TRBV9
CDR3 length: 16
CDR3 protein: CASSAQPGQELNIQYF

J gene: TRBJ1-2
V gene: TRBV9
CDR3 length: 13
CDR3 protein: CASSVGQDYGYTF

J gene: TRBJ2-2
V gene: TRBV6-5
CDR3 length: 14
CDR3 protein: CASRTGQSTGELFF

J gene: TRBJ2-1
V gene: TRBV5-1
CDR3 length: 14
CDR3 protein: CASSLLGGRREQFF

J gene: TRBJ2-2
V gene: TRBV19
CDR3 length: 15
CDR3 protein: CASSVQSANTGELFF

J gene: TRBJ2-7
V gene: TRBV7-8
CDR3 length: 15
CDR3 protein: CASSLEGGDSYEQYF

J gene: TRBJ2-1
V gene: TRBV13
CDR3 length: 15
CDR3 protein: CASSPPWGVVDEQFF

J gene: TRBJ2-1
V gene: TRBV11-2
CDR3 length: 13
CDR3 protein: CASSLDRANEQFF

J gene: TRBJ1-5
V gene: TRBV19
CDR3 length: 14
CDR3 protein: CASTRGGFNQPQHF

J gene: TRBJ1-5
V gene: TRBV21-1
CDR3 length: 17
CDR3 protein: CASSKDPTGGRDQPQHF

J gene: TRBJ1-2
V gene: TRBV10-2
CDR3 length: 17
CDR3 protein: CAPVGQFFFSPNYGYTF

J gene: TRBJ2-2
V gene: TRBV4-1
CDR3 length: 14
CDR3 protein: CASSQGRNTGELFF

J gene: TRBJ1-1
V gene: TRBV7-9
CDR3 length: 14
CDR3 protein: CASSFVRQDTEAFF

J gene: TRBJ2-2
V gene: TRBV7-3
CDR3 length: 14
CDR3 protein: CASSLDSNTGELFF